This entry concerns a single TCR beta chain. Clones were read by immunoSEQ multiplex PCR, and TCRdb kept only the in-frame ones, dropping some. The table shows around 160,000 clones, with 88% occurring only once. These data are taken from a study of T cell responses to AZD1222 COVID-19 vaccine. The germline V gene encodes CDR1 MNHEY and CDR2 SMNVEV (reference sequence). The V and J ends lost 5 bases and 4 bases respectively, with 8 bases between them. The CDR3 totals 12 residues. The receptor comes from an adult in good health. The input for sequencing was peripheral blood, taken on day 0 of AZD1222 vaccination. The chain employs TRBV27 and TRBJ1-2; D is uncertain. CDR3 coding DNA: TGTGCCAGCAGTGCAAAGGGCTATGGCTACACCTTC. It specifies CASSAKGYGYTF.